Included here is one TCR beta chain sequence, with context. CDR1 and CDR2 from the germline V gene are GTSNPN and SVGIG (reference sequence). The trim removed 4 bases at V and 2 bases at J, leaving 10 bases unmatched. The CDR3 is 17 amino acids. These data belong to a study of cytomegalovirus exposure and HLA in healthy donors. Primers: 60 Vbeta forward and 13 Jbeta reverse. This table comes from immunoSEQ multiplex PCR, and its TCRdb copy is limited to in-frame clones, with some not included. The sample holds around 200,000 clones, 60% to 80% seen once. The chain carries TRBV30 and TRBJ2-3; 12 nucleotides agree with TRBD2. This clonotype originated in a man between 18 and 35 years old in good health and CMV-seronegative. The sequenced material came from PBMCs. This CDR3 reads CAWTETRTSGNTDTQYF. CDR3 bases: TGTGCCTGGACCGAAACCCGGACTAGCGGGAACACAGATACGCAGTATTTT.